This TCR beta chain was retrieved from a study of shared clonotypes between healthy human individuals. Across the whole study: Donors consisted of a couple of women and a few men between 18 and 49.

Data came from immunoSEQ multiplex PCR; TCRdb stores just in-frame clones and leaves some out. The table has some 240,000 clones, over 50% seen once. CDR3 length equals 13 residues. The V gene lost 8 bases and the J gene lost 4 bases, with 12 bases spanning the gap. Germline V lookup: CDR1 SGHRS, CDR2 YFSETQ. Those who donated were healthy HIV-negative adults, with no recent acute infections or vaccinations reported. This clone was seen many times. Its antigen is not identified. Study findings and constraints: Sampling involved blood alone; tissue repertoires likely differ.

The rearrangement uses TRBV5-1 and TRBJ2-2; D possibly corresponds to TRBD1 (6 bases). This receptor was identified in a man aged 30 to 39 in good health. The sequenced material came from memory CD4+ T cells sorted from blood. The subset: CD45RA-negative fraction. The CDR3 loop is CASRTEGTGELFF. In DNA, the CDR3 is TGCGCCAGTCGGACAGAAGGCACCGGGGAGCTGTTTTTT.